Below, 27 T cell receptor beta chains from the same sample are listed, as sequenced in a study of shared clonotypes between healthy human individuals. This table comes from immunoSEQ multiplex PCR, and its TCRdb copy is limited to in-frame clones, with some not included. The sample shows around 2,100,000 clones, about 95% of them seen only once. CD8 cells classed as naive were CD45RO-negative and positively selected for CCR7, excluding terminally differentiated effector memory CD45RA+ cells. Sequenced input: naive CD8+ T cells sorted from blood. Every receptor here comes from a man aged 18 to 29 in good health.

The chain links TRBV10-3 to TRBJ2-5; D may be TRBD1 (6 bases). The germline CDR1 and CDR2 sequences are ENHRY and SYGVKD. The CDR3 is made up of 15 amino acids. V shed 6 bases and J shed 0 bases, with 14 bases lying between them. DNA of the CDR3: TGTGCCATCAGCGAGGGGGACCAGTACCAAGAGACCCAGTACTTC. This translates into CAISEGDQYQETQYF.

Worth noting for this clone: Other DNA sequences within the sample encode an identical CDR3. The CDR3 reads CASSPRDSSYNEQFF. The CDR3 coding sequence is TGCGCCAGCAGCCCCCGCGATAGCTCCTACAATGAGCAGTTCTTC. This chain links TRBV4-1 with TRBJ2-1, with D uncertain. With 4 bases removed from V and 0 bases from J, the gap between germline ends came to 10 bases. Germline-derived CDR1 and CDR2 are MGHRA and YSYEKL. This CDR3 region has 15 residues.

This chain uses TRBV12-5 with TRBJ1-2; 8 positions match TRBD1. V gave up 4 bases and J gave up 4 bases; unmatched junction bases: 5. The CDR3 has 14 residues. CDR1 is LGHNT, CDR2 FRNRAP, per germline. The CDR3 DNA reads as TGTGCTAGTGGTTATACAGGGGGTGTCTATGGCTACACCTTC. As protein: CASGYTGGVYGYTF. The whole variable domain, filled in from reference TRBV12-5 and TRBJ1-2, reads DARVTQTPRHKVTEMGQEVTMRCQPILGHNTVFWYRQTMMQGLELLAYFRNRAPLDDSGMPKDRFSAEMPDATLATLKIQPSEPRDSAVYFCASGYTGGVYGYTFGSGTRLTVV.

This chain links TRBV9 with TRBJ1-2; perhaps TRBD1 as D (6 bases). Germline V gene data show CDR1 as SGDLS and CDR2 as YYNGEE. This CDR3 has 16 amino acids. Trimming cost V 3 bases and J 1 base, with 16 bases left between them. CDR3 protein: CASSAMTGQLNYGYTF. CDR3 sequence (DNA): TGTGCCAGCAGCGCGATGACAGGACAACTTAACTATGGCTACACCTTC.

The chain uses TRBV6-5 and TRBJ2-3; D is unclear. Trimming removed 4 bases at V and 0 bases at J, with 11 bases between. CDR1 MNHEY and CDR2 SVGAGI come from the germline V gene. The CDR3 sequence is 15 residues long. Here the CDR3 DNA reads TGTGCCAGCAGTTCCCAGACCGTTAGCACAGATACGCAGTATTTT. Translating gives CASSSQTVSTDTQYF.

The J gene is TRBJ2-7, the V gene TRBV9, with 8 bases identical to TRBD1. Losses at the gene ends were 1 base for V and 4 bases for J; bases not matched to a gene: 7. The V gene's germline CDR1 is SGDLS and CDR2 YYNGEE. CDR3 length: 15 amino acids. This CDR3 is CASSVSPDRGYEQYF. The CDR3 coding sequence is TGTGCCAGCAGCGTATCCCCCGACAGGGGTTACGAGCAGTACTTC.

The rearrangement uses TRBV12-5 and TRBJ2-5, with 8 bases lining up with TRBD2. Germline-derived CDR1 and CDR2 are LGHNT and FRNRAP. V trimming: 7 bases; J trimming: 5 bases; junction bases outside the gene matches: 15. CDR3 size: 16 residues. The CDR3 is CASASGTGGPRETQYF. The CDR3 DNA follows: TGTGCTAGTGCCTCCGGAACGGGGGGGCCACGGGAGACCCAGTACTTC.

The chain uses TRBV7-9 and TRBJ2-7; 7 bases are shared with TRBD1. Germline V lookup: CDR1 SEHNR, CDR2 FQNEAQ (reference sequence). CDR3 length equals 15 residues. The trim removed 6 bases at V and 3 bases at J, leaving 11 bases unmatched. The CDR3 region is CASSFRTGSFYEQYF. CDR3 nucleotides: TGTGCCAGCAGTTTCAGGACAGGCTCCTTCTACGAGCAGTACTTC. Complete variable domain (other parts from reference TRBV7-9 and TRBJ2-7): DTGVSQNPRHKITKRGQNVTFRCDPISEHNRLYWYRQTLGQGPEFLTYFQNEAQLEKSRLLSDRFSAERPKGSFSTLEIQRTEQGDSAMYLCASSFRTGSFYEQYFGPGTRLTVT.

The CDR3 DNA reads TGTGCCAGTAGTATAGAGACCGATCTCTCTTCACCCCTCCACTTT. The encoded protein is CASSIETDLSSPLHF. The chain has TRBV19 and TRBJ1-6; D is unresolved. Between the trimmed V and J ends, which lost 0 bases and 9 bases, there was a span of 12 bases. The CDR3 is made up of 15 amino acids. Germline CDR1 LNHDA, CDR2 SQIVND (reference sequence). Drawing the rest from reference TRBV19 and TRBJ1-6, the complete variable domain is DGGITQSPKYLFRKEGQNVTLSCEQNLNHDAMYWYRQDPGQGLRLIYYSQIVNDFQKGDIAEGYSVSREKKESFPLTVTSAQKNPTAFYLCASSIETDLSSPLHFGNGTRLTVT.

J is TRBJ2-4 and V is TRBV4-3; 7 bases match TRBD2. The CDR3 has 16 amino acids. Germline loops: CDR1 LGHNA, CDR2 YSLEER. The V gene end was trimmed by 0 bases and the J gene end by 2 bases; junction bases not matched to a gene: 4. The CDR3 reads CASSQDWEGTKNIQYF. DNA of the CDR3: TGCGCCAGCAGCCAAGATTGGGAGGGAACCAAAAACATTCAGTACTTC.

The rearrangement joins TRBV7-9 to TRBJ2-1; 8 bases line up with TRBD2. Losses at the gene ends were 3 bases for V and 6 bases for J; bases not matched to a gene: 7. CDR3 length: 15 amino acids. Germline CDR1 reads SEHNR; CDR2 reads FQNEAQ (reference sequence). The CDR3 here is CASSFQAGAGNEQFF. In nucleotides, the CDR3 is TGTGCCAGCAGCTTCCAAGCGGGGGCCGGCAATGAGCAGTTCTTC.

The chain uses TRBV10-2 and TRBJ2-3, with 8 bases matching TRBD2. V trimming: 10 bases; J trimming: 4 bases; junction bases outside the gene matches: 4. The CDR3 spans 12 residues. CDR1 is WSHSY, CDR2 SAAADI, per germline. The CDR3 region is CATGLASDTQYF. DNA of the CDR3: TGCGCCACCGGACTAGCCTCAGATACGCAGTATTTT.

The chain joins TRBV2 to TRBJ2-2, with TRBD2 matching over 8 bases. With V trimmed by 6 bases and J by 4 bases, 16 bases remained unmatched. In germline, CDR1 is SNHLY, CDR2 FYNNEI. The CDR3 has 18 residues. The CDR3, as DNA: TGTGCCAGCAGGGGAGCGGCACTAGCGGAAAGAGGCACCGGGGAGCTGTTTTTT. Translating it yields CASRGAALAERGTGELFF.

The chain couples TRBV5-6 to TRBJ2-5, with 8 bases aligning to TRBD1. The ends lost 1 base at V and 5 bases at J; junction bases unmatched: 10. CDR1 is SGHDT, CDR2 YYEEEE, per germline. The CDR3 has 16 residues. The CDR3 region is CASSLKQGAVTETQYF. The CDR3 DNA is TGTGCCAGCAGCTTGAAGCAGGGGGCTGTTACGGAGACCCAGTACTTC.

V gene TRBV4-2 combines with J gene TRBJ1-1, with TRBD1 matching over 10 bases. The germline V gene has CDR1 LGHNA and CDR2 YNFKEQ. The CDR3 loop spans 17 amino acids. J gave up 4 bases and V 4 bases, and 12 bases lay outside the gene matches. CDR3 nucleotide sequence: TGTGCCAGCAGCCCCGGGACAGGGGTCGTTTTGGGCACTGAAGCTTTCTTT. Amino acids: CASSPGTGVVLGTEAFF.

V gene TRBV10-1 combines with J gene TRBJ2-1; D unresolved. The CDR3 contains 11 residues. Germline V CDR1 and CDR2: WNHNN, SYGVQD (reference sequence). Between the trimmed V and J ends, which lost 2 bases and 7 bases, there was a span of 3 bases. The CDR3 here is CASSEKNEQFF. DNA for the CDR3: TGCGCCAGCAGTGAGAAGAATGAGCAGTTCTTC.

Worth noting for this clone: Distinct nucleotide sequences in the sample also encode this CDR3. This chain connects TRBV5-1 to TRBJ2-1, with D unresolved. The CDR3 extends over 12 amino acids. V was shortened by 1 base and J by 7 bases, with 6 bases between the two germline ends. Germline CDR1 and CDR2: SGHRS and YFSETQ. In nucleotides, the CDR3 is TGCGCCAGCAGCTTGAACGGAAATGAGCAGTTCTTC. This codes for CASSLNGNEQFF.

This clone occurred once. The V and J genes are TRBV27 and TRBJ2-1; TRBD2 matches at 16 bases. Germline values: CDR1 MNHEY, CDR2 SMNVEV (reference sequence). V shed 5 bases, J shed 12 bases, and the junction held 7 bases outside the gene matches. CDR3 size: 15 residues. CDR3 residues: CASSPGTSGRAGQFF. CDR3 coding DNA: TGTGCCAGCAGTCCCGGGACTAGCGGGAGGGCCGGGCAGTTCTTC.

J is TRBJ1-1 and V is TRBV2; 9 nucleotides match TRBD1. V trimming: 0 bases; J trimming: 3 bases; junction bases outside the gene matches: 11. The CDR3 has 18 amino acids. The V gene's germline CDR1 is SNHLY and CDR2 FYNNEI. In DNA form, the CDR3 reads TGTGCCAGCAGTGAAGCCTACACCCGGGACAGGGATTACACTGAAGCTTTCTTT. Its translation: CASSEAYTRDRDYTEAFF.

This clone appeared a single time. V gene TRBV6-6 combines with J gene TRBJ2-5; 10 bases agree with TRBD2. The ends lost 3 bases at V and 0 bases at J; junction bases unmatched: 4. Germline V gene sequence: CDR1 MNHNY, CDR2 SVGAGI (reference sequence). The CDR3 extends over 16 amino acids. The chain's CDR3 is CASSYLLAGNQETQYF. The CDR3 nucleotides read TGTGCCAGCAGTTATTTACTAGCGGGGAACCAAGAGACCCAGTACTTC.

This chain's CDR3 is CASSPRHGTEAFF. CDR3 in DNA: TGTGCCAGCAGCCCAAGACATGGGACTGAAGCTTTCTTT. The chain is built from TRBV9 and TRBJ1-1; D uncertain. In germline, CDR1 is SGDLS, CDR2 YYNGEE. Trimming removed 4 bases at V and 5 bases at J, with 12 bases between. This CDR3 spans 13 amino acids.

The rearrangement uses TRBV6-4 and TRBJ2-7; TRBD1 is a possible D gene (6 bases). The CDR3 extends over 13 amino acids. V lost 6 bases and J lost 0, with 9 bases in between. Germline lookup yields CDR1 MRHNA and CDR2 SNTAGT. Here the CDR3 reads CASSQDSSYEQYF. CDR3 coding DNA: TGTGCCAGCAGCCAGGACAGCTCCTACGAGCAGTACTTC.

The gene calls are TRBV9 and TRBJ1-2; D ambiguous. The CDR3 sequence is 13 residues long. Trimming took 3 bases from V and 4 from J, leaving 10 bases between them. Germline CDR1 SGDLS, CDR2 YYNGEE. The CDR3 bases are TGTGCCAGCAGCGCCGACATAGGCTATGGCTACACCTTC. Translated, it gives CASSADIGYGYTF.

The chain couples TRBV27 to TRBJ2-1, with 7 bases fitting TRBD1. Germline CDR1 is MNHEY and CDR2 is SMNVEV (reference sequence). The CDR3 has 15 residues. V dropped 3 bases and J dropped 2; count of bases not matched to a gene: 4. The CDR3 loop reads CASSLGQFPYNEQFF. Written as DNA, the CDR3 is TGTGCCAGCAGTTTGGGACAGTTCCCCTACAATGAGCAGTTCTTC.

CDR3 sequence reads: CASSSRQGGINSPLHF. The CDR3 DNA reads TGTGCCAGCAGCTCACGACAGGGAGGAATAAATTCACCCCTCCACTTT. The chain couples TRBV7-9 to TRBJ1-6; 7 bases are a match to TRBD1. CDR1 and CDR2 from the germline V gene are SEHNR and FQNEAQ (reference sequence). The length of the CDR3 is 16 residues. Germline trimming cut 4 bases from V and 7 bases from J; bases unmatched to any gene: 10.

The chain recombines TRBV7-9 with TRBJ2-3, with D possibly being TRBD2 (6 bases). Germline CDR1 and CDR2: SEHNR and FQNEAQ (reference sequence). V lost 5 bases, J lost 0 bases, and 9 bases lay in between. The CDR3 has 14 amino acids. The CDR3 is CASSAGGSTDTQYF. The CDR3 DNA reads as TGTGCCAGCAGCGCCGGGGGAAGCACAGATACGCAGTATTTT.

This chain connects TRBV9 to TRBJ2-4, with D possibly called TRBD1 or TRBD2 (7 bases each). The CDR3 length is 15 residues. V was pared by 4 bases and J by 7 bases, with 18 bases between. Germline values: CDR1 SGDLS, CDR2 YYNGEE. The CDR3 region has the DNA TGTGCCAGCAGCCTCCAGGGGGGGCCGTTGAACATTCAGTACTTC. Translated: CASSLQGGPLNIQYF.